These 17 T cell receptor beta chains share one sample of origin, sequenced in a study of blood T cell repertoires in COVID-19. The assay was immunoSEQ multiplex PCR, and TCRdb's table has in-frame clones only and misses some. Among fewer than 200,000 clones, 80% were seen once, and the ten largest hold 6.5%. The sequencing sample was made of peripheral blood. The source is a man aged 65-85 years with active or convalescent COVID-19.

CDR3 nucleotide sequence: TGCGCCAGCAGTGAGAGCCCAGGCGACTATGGCTACACCTTC. It codes for CASSESPGDYGYTF. This chain uses TRBV10-2 with TRBJ1-2; D is ambiguous. V lost 2 bases and J lost 3, with 10 bases in between. The CDR3 is made up of 14 amino acids. Germline V gives CDR1 WSHSY, CDR2 SAAADI.

The chain joins TRBV19 to TRBJ1-6, with unresolved D. Trimming stripped 7 bases from V and 6 bases from J, with 16 bases between. Germline values: CDR1 LNHDA, CDR2 SQIVND (reference sequence). The CDR3 is made up of 15 amino acids. Here the CDR3 DNA reads TGTGCCAGTACCCCCGTCGGGATTGCTAATTCACCCCTCCACTTT. This encodes CASTPVGIANSPLHF.

In its sample, this clone was seen a few times. CDR3 DNA: TGCAGCGTTGAAGTATTTCGACAGAATAATCAGCCCCAGCATTTT. Encoded protein: CSVEVFRQNNQPQHF. The chain uses TRBV29-1 and TRBJ1-5; D perhaps matches TRBD1 (5 bases). The V and J ends lost 1 base and 4 bases respectively, with 14 bases between them. The CDR3 contains 15 residues. Germline CDR1 reads SQVTM; CDR2 reads ANQGSEA. Variable domain in full (rest from reference TRBV29-1 and TRBJ1-5): SAVISQKPSRDICQRGTSLTIQCQVDSQVTMMFWYRQQPGQSLTLIATANQGSEATYESGFVIDKFPISRPNLTFSTLTVSNMSPEDSSIYLCSVEVFRQNNQPQHFGDGTRLSIL.

This chain links TRBV10-3 with TRBJ2-7; 13 nucleotides match TRBD2. The CDR3 has 14 amino acids. CDR1 and CDR2 (germline): ENHRY, SYGVKD. V was pared by 5 bases and J by 5 bases, with 3 bases of the junction left unmatched. CDR3 nucleotides: TGTGCCATCAGTACTAGCGGGGGGGCCGACGAGCAGTACTTC. Residues: CAISTSGGADEQYF.

The chain is built from TRBV5-1 and TRBJ2-1; tentative D call: TRBD2 (5 bases). The CDR3 is made up of 16 amino acids. Germline values: CDR1 SGHRS, CDR2 YFSETQ. Trimming removed 0 bases from V and 0 bases from J, with 10 bases in between. The CDR3: CASSLVSGSSYNEQFF. The DNA for the CDR3 is TGCGCCAGCAGCTTGGTCTCGGGAAGCTCCTACAATGAGCAGTTCTTC.

The chain carries TRBV18 and TRBJ1-1; D might be TRBD1 (6 bases). V gave up 5 bases and J gave up 0 bases, with 13 bases separating them. CDR1 is KGHSH and CDR2 is LQKENI in the germline V gene. CDR3 length: 15 residues. This chain's CDR3 is CASSGSGAVNTEAFF. Written as DNA, the CDR3 is TGTGCCAGCTCAGGTTCAGGGGCCGTGAACACTGAAGCTTTCTTT.

The genes are TRBV5-1 and TRBJ1-6, with TRBD1 as a possible D gene (5 bases). Germline loops: CDR1 SGHRS, CDR2 YFSETQ. The CDR3 runs to 16 residues. V was clipped by 0 bases and J by 8 bases, with 15 bases between them. The CDR3 here is CASSLGGTQGYSPLHF. DNA for the CDR3: TGCGCCAGCAGCTTGGGAGGCACTCAGGGTTATTCACCCCTCCACTTT. The full variable domain, its missing parts supplied by reference TRBV5-1 and TRBJ1-6, is KAGVTQTPRYLIKTRGQQVTLSCSPISGHRSVSWYQQTPGQGLQFLFEYFSETQRNKGNFPGRFSGRQFSNSRSEMNVSTLELGDSALYLCASSLGGTQGYSPLHFGNGTRLTVT.

The V call is TRBV6-6, the J call TRBJ2-7; possibly TRBD2 for D (5 bases). V was cut by 6 bases and J by 2 bases, with 14 bases left in between. CDR1 is MNHNY and CDR2 is SVGAGI in the germline V gene (reference sequence). There are 14 residues in the CDR3. Here the CDR3 DNA reads TGTGCCAGCAGCCCTAGCCGGACCCCCTACGAGCAGTACTTC. Protein: CASSPSRTPYEQYF.

This chain uses TRBV3-1 (or the pseudogene TRBV3-2) with TRBJ2-7; 8 bases align to TRBD2. There are 17 residues in the CDR3. Trimming at V came to 4 bases and at J to 5 bases, leaving 16 bases not matched to a gene. Germline lookup yields CDR1 LGHDT and CDR2 YNNKEL (reference sequence). The CDR3 loop reads CASSRTRGSGSNHEQYF. The CDR3, as DNA: TGTGCCAGCAGCCGAACGCGGGGGAGCGGGAGTAACCACGAGCAGTACTTC.

This chain connects TRBV5-6 to TRBJ2-7; D possibly corresponds to TRBD1 (5 bases). In germline, CDR1 is SGHDT, CDR2 YYEEEE. Between the trimmed V and J ends, which lost 5 bases and 3 bases, there was a span of 9 bases. The CDR3 is 12 residues long. Written as DNA, the CDR3 is TGTGCCAGCAGTGACAGAAACTACGAGCAGTACTTC. Its translation: CASSDRNYEQYF. The variable domain in full, with the rest retrieved from reference TRBV5-6 and TRBJ2-7, is DAGVTQSPTHLIKTRGQQVTLRCSPKSGHDTVSWYQQALGQGPQFIFQYYEEEERQRGNFPDRFSGHQFPNYSSELNVNALLLGDSALYLCASSDRNYEQYFGPGTRLTVT.

J is TRBJ2-3 and V is TRBV5-1; 9 bases map to TRBD2. The CDR3 has 17 amino acids. Germline V gene lookup returns CDR1 SGHRS and CDR2 YFSETQ. V gave up 5 bases and J gave up 0 bases; unmatched junction bases: 10. The CDR3 coding sequence is TGCGCCAGCAGAAATCAGACTAGCGGAGGAAGCACAGATACGCAGTATTTT. Amino acids: CASRNQTSGGSTDTQYF.

The chain couples TRBV6-5 to TRBJ2-3; 10 positions match TRBD2. The CDR3 length is 15 residues. CDR1 and CDR2 from the germline V gene are MNHEY and SVGAGI. Trimming removed 4 bases from V and 7 bases from J; junction bases left unmatched: 8. CDR3 protein: CASSFDTSGVNTQYF. CDR3 in DNA: TGTGCCAGCAGTTTCGACACTAGCGGGGTAAATACGCAGTATTTT.

This chain links TRBV5-1 with TRBJ1-6, with 8 bases matching TRBD1. V shed 0 bases, J shed 0 bases, and the junction held 5 bases outside the gene matches. The germline V gene has CDR1 SGHRS and CDR2 YFSETQ. CDR3 size: 18 residues. The CDR3 DNA follows: TGCGCCAGCAGCTTGGCAGGGGGCAGGGGCTCCTATAATTCACCCCTCCACTTT. Translation gives CASSLAGGRGSYNSPLHF.

This sequence joins TRBV19 and TRBJ2-7; D gene uncertain. Trimming took off 7 bases at V and 0 bases at J, with 13 bases between the two ends. The germline V gene encodes CDR1 LNHDA and CDR2 SQIVND (reference sequence). The CDR3 is made up of 14 amino acids. CDR3 nucleotide sequence: TGTGCCAGTAAACTTAGACAAGCCTCCTACGAGCAGTACTTC. This gives the protein CASKLRQASYEQYF.

The V gene is TRBV5-1, the J gene TRBJ2-7; 7 bases align to TRBD2. V trimming: 4 bases; J trimming: 7 bases; junction bases outside the gene matches: 5. Germline lookup yields CDR1 SGHRS and CDR2 YFSETQ. CDR3 size: 12 residues. The CDR3 reads CASSQWGGEQYF. The CDR3, as DNA: TGCGCCAGCAGCCAATGGGGAGGGGAGCAGTACTTC.

V and J are TRBV6-1 and TRBJ2-5; TRBD1 matches at 7 bases. The ends lost 3 bases at V and 3 bases at J; junction bases unmatched: 13. The CDR3 runs 17 residues. Germline V gives CDR1 MNHNS, CDR2 SASEGT. CDR3 sequence reads: CASSDRQGRLLKETQYF. CDR3 in DNA: TGTGCCAGCAGTGACAGACAGGGTCGGCTCTTAAAAGAGACCCAGTACTTC.

This clone appeared a few times. V and J are TRBV6-5 and TRBJ1-1, with D possibly matching TRBD1 (6 bases). V was shortened by 7 bases and J by 1 base, with 16 bases between the two germline ends. From germline, CDR1 is MNHEY and CDR2 SVGAGI. This CDR3 has 15 amino acids. The CDR3 DNA sequence: TGTGCCAGCAACTTCCCAGGGGCGCCGAACACTGAAGCTTTCTTT. This encodes CASNFPGAPNTEAFF.